This T cell receptor beta chain was identified in a study of CD8 T cells in Susac syndrome. From blood CD8+ and CD4+ T cells, TCR beta sequences were generated. The patients with Susac syndrome satisfied recently defined diagnostic criteria for either definite or probable disease. Random hexamers primed reverse transcription of 0.5 to 1 ug RNA. TCRdb re-called the immunoSEQ multiplex PCR reads through MiXCR, storing one row per CDR3 protein. The sample contains about 120,000 distinct CDR3 sequences, roughly 94% of which appear only once. Germline CDR1 and CDR2: SGHVS and FQNEAQ. Trimming cost V 2 bases and J 1 base, with 11 bases left between them. The CDR3 has 15 residues.

This chain links TRBV7-8 with TRBJ1-1; D is unclear. Sequenced sample: CD8+ T cells from PBMCs. The receptor comes from a human donor with Susac syndrome. CDR3 in DNA: TGTGCCAGCAGCTTACTTCGAGACCCGAACACTGAAGCTTTCTTT. The encoded protein is CASSLLRDPNTEAFF.